The 9 T cell receptor beta chains in this list originate from one sample, sequenced in a study of T cells in Graves' hyperthyroidism and ophthalmopathy. Amplification targeted TCR beta CDR3 regions from RNA transcripts. A set of HTBI primers served as the primers for a first-round RT-PCR of the TCR CDR3. TCRdb recomputed calls from the multiplex PCR reads with MiXCR, one row per CDR3 protein. Of more than 500,000 distinct CDR3 sequences listed, roughly 14% are singletons. The sequencing input was blood. The receptors originated from a middle-aged woman with Graves' ophthalmopathy.

This clonotype was detected ten times or more. The rearrangement joins TRBV28 to TRBJ1-1; D is unclear. The length of the CDR3 is 14 residues. Germline CDR1 reads MDHEN; CDR2 reads SYDVKM. V shed 7 bases and J shed 2 bases, with 14 bases lying between them. The CDR3 DNA follows: TGTGCCAGCAACGGCGATCGGATCAACACTGAAGCTTTCTTT. Translated, it gives CASNGDRINTEAFF.

This clonotype was seen ten or more times. This rearrangement joins TRBV30 to TRBJ2-7, with a possible D match to TRBD2 (6 bases). The CDR3 covers 14 residues. Trimming left V 3 bases short and J 0 bases short, with 12 bases between. The germline V gene encodes CDR1 GTSNPN and CDR2 SVGIG (reference sequence). CDR3 loop: CAWSWRGGSYEQYF. As DNA, the CDR3 is TGTGCCTGGAGCTGGCGGGGAGGCTCCTACGAGCAGTACTTC.

This clonotype has a count of ten or more. This chain links TRBV15 with TRBJ1-3; D is possibly TRBD1 (6 bases). CDR1 is LNHNV, CDR2 YYDKDF, per germline (reference sequence). CDR3 size: 17 residues. V lost 8 bases to trimming and J lost 0 bases, with 20 bases between them. The CDR3 sequence is CATAGGHISNSGNTIYF. The CDR3, as DNA: TGTGCCACCGCGGGGGGACACATCTCCAACTCTGGAAACACCATATATTTT.

This clonotype was detected a few times. The rearrangement links TRBV5-1 to TRBJ2-4; D is perhaps TRBD1 (6 bases). Germline CDR1 reads SGHRS; CDR2 reads YFSETQ. With 4 bases removed from V and 8 bases from J, the gap between germline ends came to 16 bases. The CDR3 has 14 residues. The CDR3 sequence: CASSPFTGLDIQYF. CDR3 in DNA: TGCGCCAGCAGCCCATTTACAGGGTTGGACATTCAGTACTTC.

This clonotype was recorded at least ten times. The CDR3 DNA reads TGTGCCACCAGTGATTGGCGGGGAGGGCGTTACGAGCAGTACTTC. Encoded protein: CATSDWRGGRYEQYF. The rearrangement joins TRBV24-1 to TRBJ2-7, with TRBD2 matching over 7 bases. This CDR3 has 15 residues. The germline CDR1 and CDR2 sequences are KGHDR and SFDVKD. The V gene end was trimmed by 2 bases and the J gene end by 4 bases; junction bases not matched to a gene: 7.

The rearrangement joins TRBV6-1 to TRBJ1-5; 7 nucleotides line up with TRBD1. Germline V lookup: CDR1 MNHNS, CDR2 SASEGT. The CDR3 is made up of 16 amino acids. Trimming at V came to 6 bases and at J to 0 bases, leaving 8 bases not matched to a gene. CDR3 DNA sequence: TGTGCCAGCAGGCCCACAGGGGCTTATAGCAATCAGCCCCAGCATTTT. Residues: CASRPTGAYSNQPQHF.

The table lists this clonotype with many counts. The chain joins TRBV7-2 to TRBJ2-5; D remains ambiguous. This CDR3 comprises 14 residues. Looked up from germline, CDR1 is SGHTA and CDR2 is FQGNSA. The V end lost 0 bases, the J end lost 7 bases, and 12 bases lay between the germline ends. The CDR3, as DNA: TGTGCCAGCAGCTTAGCTGCCGGGCCAGGGACCCAGTACTTC. Its translation: CASSLAAGPGTQYF.

This clonotype was observed at least ten times. This chain connects TRBV12-3 or TRBV12-4 to TRBJ1-1, with D unresolved. Deletions cut 5 bases from V and 3 bases from J, with 16 bases between. The CDR3 consists of 15 residues. As DNA, the CDR3 is TGTGCCAGCAGTCATTCTGAGCGGGCGGACACTGAAGCTTTCTTT. It encodes CASSHSERADTEAFF.

This clonotype appeared many times. This chain links TRBV15 with TRBJ2-5, with D perhaps being TRBD1 or TRBD2 (6 bases each). Between the trimmed V and J ends, which lost 0 bases and 4 bases, there was a span of 15 bases. Per the germline V gene, CDR1 is LNHNV and CDR2 is YYDKDF (reference sequence). The length of the CDR3 is 16 residues. CDR3 sequence reads: CATSRDRRGSGETQYF. CDR3 nucleotides: TGTGCCACCAGCAGAGATCGGAGGGGGAGCGGAGAGACCCAGTACTTC.